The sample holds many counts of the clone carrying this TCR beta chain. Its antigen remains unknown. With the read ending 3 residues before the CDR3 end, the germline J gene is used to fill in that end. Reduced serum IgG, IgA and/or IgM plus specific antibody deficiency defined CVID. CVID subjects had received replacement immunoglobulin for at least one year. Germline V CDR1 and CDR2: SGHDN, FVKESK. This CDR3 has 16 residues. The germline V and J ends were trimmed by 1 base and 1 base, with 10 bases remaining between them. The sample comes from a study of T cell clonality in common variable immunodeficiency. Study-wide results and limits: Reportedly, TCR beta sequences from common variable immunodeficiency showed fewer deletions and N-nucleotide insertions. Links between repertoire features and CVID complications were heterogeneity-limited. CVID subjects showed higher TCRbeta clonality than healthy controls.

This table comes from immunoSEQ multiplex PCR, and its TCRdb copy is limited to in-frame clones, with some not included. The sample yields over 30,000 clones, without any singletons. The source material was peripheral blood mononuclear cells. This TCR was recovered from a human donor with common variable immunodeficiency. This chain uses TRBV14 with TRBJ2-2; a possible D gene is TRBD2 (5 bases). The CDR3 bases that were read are TGTGCCAGCAGCCAAGGAGGACTCCTGAACACCGGGGAG. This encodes CASSQGGLLNTGE. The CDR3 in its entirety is CASSQGGLLNTGELFF.